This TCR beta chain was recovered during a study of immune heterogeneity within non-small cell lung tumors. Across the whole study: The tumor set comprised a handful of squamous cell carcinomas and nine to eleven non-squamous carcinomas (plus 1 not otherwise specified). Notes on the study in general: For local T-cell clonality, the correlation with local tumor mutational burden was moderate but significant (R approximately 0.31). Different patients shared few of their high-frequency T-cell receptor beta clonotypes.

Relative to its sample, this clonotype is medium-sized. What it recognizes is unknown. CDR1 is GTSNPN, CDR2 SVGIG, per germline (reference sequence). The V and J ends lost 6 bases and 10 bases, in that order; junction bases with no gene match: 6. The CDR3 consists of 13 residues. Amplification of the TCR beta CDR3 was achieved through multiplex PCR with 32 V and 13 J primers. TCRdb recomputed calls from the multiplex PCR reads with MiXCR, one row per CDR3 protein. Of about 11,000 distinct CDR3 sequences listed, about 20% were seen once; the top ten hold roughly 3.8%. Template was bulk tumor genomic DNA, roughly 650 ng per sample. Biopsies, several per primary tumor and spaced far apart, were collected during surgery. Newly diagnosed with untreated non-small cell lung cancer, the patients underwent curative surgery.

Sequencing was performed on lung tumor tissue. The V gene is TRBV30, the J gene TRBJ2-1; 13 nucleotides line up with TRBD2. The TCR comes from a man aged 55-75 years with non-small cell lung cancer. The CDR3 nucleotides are TGTGCCTGCGTCGGACTAGCGGGAGACGAGCAGTTCTTC. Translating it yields CACVGLAGDEQFF.